This T cell receptor (beta chain) was observed in a study of blood T cells in healthy people across ages. Whole-study findings and limits: Unsorted PBMC material precluded a definitive naive versus antigen-experienced comparison. Per million T cells, TCR beta diversity dropped about linearly as age rose.

Each sample used at least 6.5 million PBMCs. On this clonotype itself: No antigen is known for it.

The CDR3 is 12 amino acids. Germline assignment: CDR1 DFQATT and CDR2 SNEGSKA (reference sequence). The V end was cut by 3 bases, the J end by 3 bases, with 8 bases between. It was with a sample-barcoded 5' primer and a J-beta primer mix that a second PCR of about 6 to 12 cycles was run. Using its own MiXCR run on the 5' RACE reads, TCRdb lists one record per CDR3 protein. The sample shows approximately 1.5 million distinct CDR3 sequences, roughly two fifths of them seen only once. The clonotype comes from a woman aged 18-29 years in good health. The rearrangement links TRBV20-1 to TRBJ1-2, with D unclear. Sequencing used blood. CDR3 region: CSASSGDYGYTF. The CDR3 DNA is TGCAGTGCTAGTAGCGGGGACTATGGCTACACCTTC.